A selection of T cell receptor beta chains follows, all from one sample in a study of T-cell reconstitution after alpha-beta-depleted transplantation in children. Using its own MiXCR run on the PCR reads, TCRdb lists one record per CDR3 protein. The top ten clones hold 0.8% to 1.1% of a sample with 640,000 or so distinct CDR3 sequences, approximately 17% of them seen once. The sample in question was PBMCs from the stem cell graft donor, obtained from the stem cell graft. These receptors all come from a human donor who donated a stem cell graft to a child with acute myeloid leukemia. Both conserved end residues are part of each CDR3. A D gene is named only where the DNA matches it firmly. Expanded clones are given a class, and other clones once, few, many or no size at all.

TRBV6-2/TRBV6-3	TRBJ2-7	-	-	TGTGCCAGCAGCTACAGAGGGACATCCTCCTACGAGCAGTACTTC	CASSYRGTSSYEQYF
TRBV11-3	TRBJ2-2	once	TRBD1	TGTGCCAGCAGCCCGACAGGGGGTCTCACCGGGGAGCTGTTTTTT	CASSPTGGLTGELFF
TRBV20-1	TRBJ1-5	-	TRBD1	TGCAGTGCTTTACAGGGGGTCAATCAGCCCCAGCATTTT	CSALQGVNQPQHF
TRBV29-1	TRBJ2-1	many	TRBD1	TGCAGCGTTGAGGGGGACAGGGGACTCAGTGAGCAGTTCTTC	CSVEGDRGLSEQFF
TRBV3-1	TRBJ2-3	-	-	TGTGCCAGCAGCCAAGCGGTGACTAGCACAGATACGCAGTATTTT	CASSQAVTSTDTQYF
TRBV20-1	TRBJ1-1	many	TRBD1	TGCAGTGCTCCTGGGGGTCAGGGGGCGTTGGGGACTGAAGCTTTCTTT	CSAPGGQGALGTEAFF
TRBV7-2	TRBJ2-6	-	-	TGTGCCAGCAGCGCTCGGACATCCGGGGCCAACGTCCTGACTTTC	CASSARTSGANVLTF
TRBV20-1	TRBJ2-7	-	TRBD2	TGCAGTGCTAGCAGCGGGGGGACTTACGAGCAGTACTTC	CSASSGGTYEQYF
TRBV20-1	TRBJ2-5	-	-	TGCAGTGCTAGGGGTTTCGGCGGCCAAGAGACCCAGTACTTC	CSARGFGGQETQYF
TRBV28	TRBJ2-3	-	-	TGTGCCAGCAGTGCCGCCTCCAGGGGTACGCAGTATTTT	CASSAASRGTQYF
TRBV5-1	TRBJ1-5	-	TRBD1	TGCGCCAGCAGCTCCGGACAGGGGTGGGAGCCCCAGCATTTT	CASSSGQGWEPQHF
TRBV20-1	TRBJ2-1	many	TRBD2	TGCAGTGCGAGCGGGGGCCGCGTCGGCTATGAGCAGTTCTTC	CSASGGRVGYEQFF
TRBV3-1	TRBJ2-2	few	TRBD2	TGTGCCAGCAGCCAAACTGATGGGACTAGCGGGGGCGCGAACACCGGGGAGCTGTTTTTT	CASSQTDGTSGGANTGELFF
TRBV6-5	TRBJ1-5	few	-	TGTGCCAGCAGTTACTCCGGGTCTTCAAATCAGCCCCAGCATTTT	CASSYSGSSNQPQHF
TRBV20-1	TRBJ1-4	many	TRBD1	TGCAGTGCTAGAGAGACAGGGATTGGAGAAAAACTGTTTTTT	CSARETGIGEKLFF
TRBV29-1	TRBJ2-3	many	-	TGCAGCGTCACCACAGGTGACCTCGACTTAAGCACAGATACGCAGTATTTT	CSVTTGDLDLSTDTQYF
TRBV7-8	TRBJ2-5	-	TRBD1	TGTGCCAGCAGCTTAGGCAGGGGGCGTGAAGAGACCCAGTACTTC	CASSLGRGREETQYF
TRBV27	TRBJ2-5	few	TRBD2	TGTGCCAGCAGCCGAAGACTAGCGGGAGTCCAAGAGACCCAGTACTTC	CASSRRLAGVQETQYF
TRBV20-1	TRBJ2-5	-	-	TGCAGTGCTAGATCGGGGTACCAAGTGACCCAGTACTTC	CSARSGYQVTQYF
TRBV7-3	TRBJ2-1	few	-	TGTGCCAGCAGCTTAGACGGTAGTGGCGATGAGCAGTTCTTC	CASSLDGSGDEQFF
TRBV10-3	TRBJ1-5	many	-	TGTGCCATCAGTCGAGGGGACGATAGCAATCAGCCCCAGCATTTT	CAISRGDDSNQPQHF
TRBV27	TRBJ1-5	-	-	TGTGCCAGCAGTCAGACAGTTGCCAATCAGCCCCAGCATTTT	CASSQTVANQPQHF
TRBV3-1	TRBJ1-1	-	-	TGTGCCAGCAGCCAAGGTCGGGTTGGAACTGAAGCTTTCTTT	CASSQGRVGTEAFF
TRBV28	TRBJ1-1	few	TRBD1	TGTGCCAGCAGTTTCGTGACAGGGGGAAACACTGAAGCTTTCTTT	CASSFVTGGNTEAFF
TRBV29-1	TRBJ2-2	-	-	TGCAGCGTTGCAGGTCGGGCCACCGGGGAGCTGTTTTTT	CSVAGRATGELFF
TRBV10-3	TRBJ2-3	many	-	TGTGCCTCCGAAGGGGGTTTGACAGATACGCAGTATTTT	CASEGGLTDTQYF
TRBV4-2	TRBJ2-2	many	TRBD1	TGTGCCAGCAGCCCAAAGGGACAGGGAAGTATTCTAACCGGGGAGCTGTTTTTT	CASSPKGQGSILTGELFF
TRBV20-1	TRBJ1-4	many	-	TGCAGTGCTAGAGATCGGCGGGATCGGGAAAAACTGTTTTTT	CSARDRRDREKLFF
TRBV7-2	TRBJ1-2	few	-	TGTGCCAGCAGCTTTTCGAAAGGGGGCTATGGCTACACCTTC	CASSFSKGGYGYTF
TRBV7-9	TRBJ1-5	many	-	TGTGCCAGCAAGGGTGGTAGCAATCAGCCCCAGCATTTT	CASKGGSNQPQHF
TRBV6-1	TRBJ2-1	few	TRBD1	TGTGCCAGCAGTGAGACAGGGTTTTACAATGAGCAGTTCTTC	CASSETGFYNEQFF